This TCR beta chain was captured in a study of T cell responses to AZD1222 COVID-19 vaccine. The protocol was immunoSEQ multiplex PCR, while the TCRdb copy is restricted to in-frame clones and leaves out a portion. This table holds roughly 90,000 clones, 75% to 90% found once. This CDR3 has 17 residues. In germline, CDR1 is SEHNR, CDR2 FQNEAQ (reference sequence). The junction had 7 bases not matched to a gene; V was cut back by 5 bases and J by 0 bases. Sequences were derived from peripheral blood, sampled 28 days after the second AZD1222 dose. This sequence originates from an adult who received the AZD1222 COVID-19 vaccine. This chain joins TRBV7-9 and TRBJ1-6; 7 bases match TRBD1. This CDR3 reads CASSGNRGSSYNSPLHF. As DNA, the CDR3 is TGTGCCAGCAGCGGGAACAGGGGAAGCTCCTATAATTCACCCCTCCACTTT.